These 25 T cell receptor beta chains were all obtained from the same sample, sequenced in a study of T-cell reconstitution after alpha-beta-depleted transplantation in children. For TCRbeta, the library was prepared with unique molecular identifiers. TCRdb re-analysed the PCR reads in MiXCR, keeping a single row per CDR3 protein. There are about 980,000 distinct CDR3 sequences in the sample; roughly 31% occur only once, and about 28% lies in the top ten. Sequencing was performed on PBMCs, mostly from graft donor cells, taken 360 days after TCRalphabeta/CD19-depleted stem cell transplant. The origin of the receptors is a boy under two years old who had a stem cell transplant for SCID, so the T cells may come from the graft donor.

This clonotype was picked up one time. This rearrangement joins TRBV20-1 to TRBJ2-1; 8 nucleotides match TRBD2. Germline V gene data show CDR1 as DFQATT and CDR2 as SNEGSKA (reference sequence). Trimming took 6 bases from V and 4 from J; bases not matched to a gene: 14. The CDR3 is 16 amino acids. The CDR3 sequence: CSARQRGPHTYNEQFF. DNA of the CDR3: TGCAGTGCAAGACAGCGGGGGCCACATACTTACAATGAGCAGTTCTTC.

This clonotype showed up just a few times. The genes are TRBV12-3 or TRBV12-4 and TRBJ2-3; perhaps TRBD2 as D (5 bases). The CDR3 covers 14 residues. V shed 5 bases and J shed 0 bases, with 9 bases lying between them. CDR3 in amino acids: CASSDGLSTDTQYF. The DNA of the CDR3 is TGTGCCAGCAGTGACGGACTCAGCACAGATACGCAGTATTTT.

This sequence joins TRBV5-1 and TRBJ1-1; no firm D call. Germline V gene sequence: CDR1 SGHRS, CDR2 YFSETQ. V dropped 0 bases and J dropped 4 bases, with 13 bases sitting between them. The CDR3 is 15 amino acids. CDR3 in DNA: TGCGCCAGCAGCTTGGAACCACGGGCGGGCACTGAAGCTTTCTTT. Its translation: CASSLEPRAGTEAFF.

The table lists this clonotype with a few counts. The rearrangement links TRBV2 to TRBJ2-7, with TRBD2 as a possible D gene (5 bases). V lost 6 bases and J lost 2, with 11 bases in between. This CDR3 has 13 amino acids. The germline V gene has CDR1 SNHLY and CDR2 FYNNEI. The CDR3 sequence is CASREDGTYEQYF. The CDR3 DNA reads TGTGCCAGCAGGGAGGACGGAACCTACGAGCAGTACTTC.

The chain couples TRBV10-3 to TRBJ2-3; either TRBD1 or TRBD2 may fit D (5 bases each). The CDR3 runs 15 residues. The germline CDR1 and CDR2 sequences are ENHRY and SYGVKD. V lost 3 bases and J lost 0, with 10 bases in between. CDR3 nucleotides: TGTGCCATCAGTGACCCCGGGACGAGCACAGATACGCAGTATTTT. Translation gives CAISDPGTSTDTQYF.

This clonotype was seen a few times. V gene TRBV20-1 combines with J gene TRBJ1-5; TRBD1 agrees at 9 bases. Trimming took 3 bases from V and 0 from J; bases not matched to a gene: 3. Looked up from germline, CDR1 is DFQATT and CDR2 is SNEGSKA (reference sequence). The CDR3 has 15 residues. CDR3 sequence reads: CSASGQGYSNQPQHF. In nucleotides, the CDR3 is TGCAGTGCTAGTGGACAGGGGTATAGCAATCAGCCCCAGCATTTT.

The V gene is TRBV12-3 or TRBV12-4, the J gene TRBJ1-2, with D unresolved. V was pared by 1 base and J by 8 bases, with 26 bases between. The CDR3 consists of 18 residues. The CDR3 reads CASSLVVGLLPDAGGYTF. The DNA of the CDR3 is TGTGCCAGCAGTTTAGTAGTAGGTCTCCTGCCGGATGCCGGCGGCTACACCTTC.

The gene calls are TRBV29-1 and TRBJ2-7; D might be TRBD2 (7 bases). CDR3 length: 13 amino acids. V gave up 6 bases and J gave up 6 bases, with 18 bases separating them. From germline, CDR1 is SQVTM and CDR2 ANQGSEA. In DNA form, the CDR3 reads TGCAGCGTCAAGACAGGACTAGGAGGCGAGCAGTACTTC. Translated, it gives CSVKTGLGGEQYF.

The rearrangement joins TRBV24-1 to TRBJ2-2; D call uncertain. Trimming cost V 7 bases and J 3 bases, with 5 bases left between them. Germline V gene lookup returns CDR1 KGHDR and CDR2 SFDVKD. The CDR3 has 12 amino acids. The CDR3 DNA follows: TGTGCCACCAGATCGGACACCGGGGAGCTGTTTTTT. It encodes CATRSDTGELFF.

The rearrangement joins TRBV3-1 to TRBJ1-5; a weak D match, TRBD1 (5 bases). The germline CDR1 and CDR2 sequences are LGHDT and YNNKEL (reference sequence). The CDR3 covers 15 residues. Trimming shortened V by 2 bases and J by 7 bases, and 15 bases separated the two germline ends. The CDR3 region is CASSQSQGGGQPQHF. As DNA, the CDR3 is TGTGCCAGCAGCCAATCCCAGGGTGGCGGACAGCCCCAGCATTTT.

This clonotype was counted between two and nine times. The chain links TRBV7-6 to TRBJ2-1, with 9 bases matching TRBD2. The CDR3 sequence is 18 residues long. In germline, CDR1 is SGHVS, CDR2 FNYEAQ. V was clipped by 1 base and J by 1 base; unmatched bases: 8. The CDR3 loop is CASSLGPSGGRSYNEQFF. The CDR3, as DNA: TGTGCCAGCAGCTTAGGTCCAAGCGGGGGGAGATCCTACAATGAGCAGTTCTTC.

The chain joins TRBV5-1 to TRBJ2-1; 10 nucleotides line up with TRBD2. Germline V lookup: CDR1 SGHRS, CDR2 YFSETQ. There are 16 residues in the CDR3. The J segment lost 5 bases and the V segment lost 4 bases, leaving 9 bases of the junction unmatched. The CDR3, as DNA: TGCGCCAGCAGCCCCAACCGTCTAGCGGGGGACAATGAGCAGTTCTTC. It codes for CASSPNRLAGDNEQFF.

There are a few counts of this clonotype. J is TRBJ1-2 and V is TRBV10-3; D perhaps matches TRBD1 (5 bases). The V and J ends lost 6 bases and 4 bases respectively, with 12 bases between them. CDR1 ENHRY and CDR2 SYGVKD come from the germline V gene. This CDR3 comprises 13 residues. The CDR3 bases are TGTGCCATCAGCCCCACAGGAGTCTATGGCTACACCTTC. The encoded protein is CAISPTGVYGYTF.

This clonotype showed up many times. The chain employs TRBV16 and TRBJ2-3; maybe TRBD2 (6 bases). Deletions cut 3 bases from V and 6 bases from J, with 19 bases between. The CDR3 has 16 residues. Germline lookup yields CDR1 KGHSY and CDR2 FQNENV. The CDR3 nucleotides read TGTGCCAGCAGCCACCGATTGTGGATGGGGAGGGATACGCAGTATTTT. Its translation is CASSHRLWMGRDTQYF.

The chain joins TRBV7-2 to TRBJ2-3; the D is unclear. The CDR3 runs 15 residues. Looked up from germline, CDR1 is SGHTA and CDR2 is FQGNSA. The V and J ends lost 1 base and 3 bases respectively, with 11 bases between them. The CDR3, as DNA: TGTGCCAGCAGCTTAGGTGTAGGGCGAACAGATACGCAGTATTTT. Its protein product is CASSLGVGRTDTQYF.

This clonotype was counted at least ten times. The chain links TRBV27 to TRBJ1-5; tentatively, D is TRBD1 (5 bases). Trimming shortened V by 3 bases and J by 2 bases, and 8 bases separated the two germline ends. The CDR3 has 14 residues. The germline CDR1 and CDR2 sequences are MNHEY and SMNVEV (reference sequence). The CDR3 sequence is CASSLLGGNQPQHF. CDR3 sequence (DNA): TGTGCCAGCAGTTTGCTGGGGGGCAATCAGCCCCAGCATTTT.

This chain links TRBV7-2 with TRBJ2-1; TRBD2 agrees at 9 bases. Unmatched junction bases numbered 11, after V lost 4 bases and J lost 10 bases. The germline CDR1 and CDR2 sequences are SGHTA and FQGNSA. The CDR3 sequence is 15 residues long. The CDR3 region is CASSWGLRTSDEQFF. As DNA, the CDR3 is TGTGCCAGCAGCTGGGGCCTCCGGACTAGCGACGAGCAGTTCTTC.

This clonotype occurred a few times. This sequence joins TRBV5-1 and TRBJ2-6; perhaps TRBD1 as D (5 bases). Per germline, CDR1 SGHRS and CDR2 YFSETQ. Trimming shortened V by 0 bases and J by 8 bases, and 9 bases separated the two germline ends. CDR3 length: 14 residues. The CDR3 reads CASSLGSGSNVLTF. In nucleotides, the CDR3 is TGCGCCAGCAGCTTGGGGTCAGGGTCCAACGTCCTGACTTTC.

This clonotype came up a few times. This sequence joins TRBV15 and TRBJ1-4; 7 nucleotides agree with TRBD1. This CDR3 is 18 amino acids long. The germline V gene has CDR1 LNHNV and CDR2 YYDKDF (reference sequence). V shed 0 bases and J 6 bases; nucleotides not matched to a gene: 13. CDR3 amino acids: CATSRDHVSGQEDEKLFF. DNA of the CDR3: TGTGCCACCAGCAGAGATCATGTGTCAGGACAGGAGGATGAAAAACTGTTTTTT. Variable domain in full (rest from reference TRBV15 and TRBJ1-4): DAMVIQNPRYQVTQFGKPVTLSCSQTLNHNVMYWYQQKSSQAPKLLFHYYDKDFNNEADTPDNFQSRRPNTSFCFLDIRSPGLGDTAMYLCATSRDHVSGQEDEKLFFGSGTQLSVL.

The CDR3 is CASSPPGRGVQTDTQYF. The CDR3 DNA is TGTGCCAGCTCACCACCGGGAAGGGGCGTTCAAACAGATACGCAGTATTTT. The rearrangement links TRBV18 to TRBJ2-3; D may be TRBD1 (5 bases). This CDR3 has 17 amino acids. V was shortened by 0 bases and J by 3 bases, with 16 bases between the two germline ends. Germline lookup yields CDR1 KGHSH and CDR2 LQKENI.

CDR3 bases: TGTGCCAGCACCAGGATGGTAGGAACCTACGAGCAGTACTTC. Translated: CASTRMVGTYEQYF. The gene calls are TRBV12-3 or TRBV12-4 and TRBJ2-7; no firm D call. V was clipped by 7 bases and J by 2 bases, with 15 bases between them. CDR3 size: 14 residues.

This rearrangement joins TRBV7-3 to TRBJ2-1; perhaps TRBD1 as D (6 bases). V was clipped by 6 bases and J by 11 bases, with 20 bases between them. The CDR3 covers 14 residues. Germline-derived CDR1 and CDR2 are SGHTA and FQGTGA. The CDR3 here is CASSSGDLPLQQFF. CDR3 DNA: TGTGCCAGCAGTTCAGGGGACCTCCCCCTCCAGCAGTTCTTC.

This clonotype was picked up a small number of times. Its ends do not fully match the called genes, so a read error is possible. The rearrangement joins TRBV7-2 to TRBJ2-5, with 11 bases identical to TRBD2. The length of the CDR3 is 12 residues. Germline V CDR1 and CDR2: SGHTA, FQGNSA. This chain's CDR3 is CASSSVAGGLCF. The CDR3 DNA is TGTGCCAGCAGCTCCGTAGCGGGAGGGTTGTGCTTC.

A few counts support this clonotype. The chain combines TRBV7-9 with TRBJ2-7; 8 bases agree with TRBD1. Trimming took 3 bases from V and 7 from J; bases not matched to a gene: 5. The germline V gene encodes CDR1 SEHNR and CDR2 FQNEAQ (reference sequence). This CDR3 is 13 amino acids long. The CDR3 coding sequence is TGTGCCAGCAGCTTTGGACAGGGCGAGGAGCAGTACTTC. As protein: CASSFGQGEEQYF. The full variable domain, in which reference TRBV7-9 and TRBJ2-7 provide the parts outside the CDR3, is DTGVSQNPRHKITKRGQNVTFRCDPISEHNRLYWYRQTLGQGPEFLTYFQNEAQLEKSRLLSDRFSAERPKGSFSTLEIQRTEQGDSAMYLCASSFGQGEEQYFGPGTRLTVT.

The chain carries TRBV20-1 and TRBJ2-3, with D possibly matching TRBD2 (6 bases). Deletions cut 5 bases from V and 0 bases from J, with 9 bases between. Germline values: CDR1 DFQATT, CDR2 SNEGSKA (reference sequence). This CDR3 spans 13 amino acids. The CDR3 DNA is TGCAGTGCTCTGCGGGGCAGCACAGATACGCAGTATTTT. It yields the protein CSALRGSTDTQYF.